The present T cell receptor beta chain was sequenced within a study of early T cells in non-severe SARS-CoV-2 infection. Study in general: Chains stayed unpaired after sequencing of bulk RNA from unsorted whole blood. Overall study findings and caveats: Matches to VDJdb favored anti-spike CD8 responses and missed private and CD4 specificities.

With 5 bases removed from V and 1 base from J, the gap between germline ends came to 9 bases. This CDR3 contains 14 residues. Germline values: CDR1 SNHLY, CDR2 FYNNEI. On this clonotype itself: Its antigen is currently unknown.

As part of library construction, unique molecular identifiers were attached to individual cDNA molecules. MiXCR, run by TCRdb on the 5' RACE reads, gives a single entry per CDR3 protein. The table has about 83,000 distinct CDR3 sequences, about 14% seen once; the top ten hold 3%. The source material was whole blood. This TCR was recovered from an adult who was a healthcare worker with PCR-confirmed SARS-CoV-2 infection or an uninfected control (not recorded which). The V and J genes are TRBV2 and TRBJ1-3; a weak D match, TRBD1 (5 bases). The CDR3 nucleotides are TGTGCCAGCAGTCAGACAGCTTCTGGAAACACCATATATTTT. As protein: CASSQTASGNTIYF.